A single TCR beta chain is shown here with its context. There is no known antigen for this receptor. Base qualities are not recorded, but no much larger clone differs from it by a single base. Compared with germline, V lacks 2 bases and J lacks 6 bases; bases without a gene match: 8. CDR1 and CDR2 were assigned from the germline V gene as SGHTA and FQGNSA. Including cysteine and phenylalanine, the CDR3 has 15 amino acids. The entry retains the CDR3 DNA only, 45 bases that are in frame from base 1. TCRbeta CDR3 regions were amplified from genomic DNA by means of the immunoSEQ Assay, a bias-controlled multiplex PCR. The authors' analysis ran thus. Within the assay, amplification of reference gene primers was used to estimate how many nucleated cells each sample contained. To quantify the absolute abundance of each unique TCRbeta CDR3 rearrangement, sequence reads were collapsed and filtered. Productive Simpson clonality was computed per sample as the square root of Simpson's diversity index over productive rearrangements. TCRdb retrieved this table from immuneACCESS and kept in-frame rearrangements only. Not all clones are present; in checked studies, unresolved V genes account for under half, and no reason is known for the remainder. V and J calls and clone size are given by that table; D and trimming were obtained from the DNA. The sample yields 250,000 to 300,000 clones; about 80% were counted once. The top ten clonotypes cover over 3% of the sample.

The data stem from a study of blood T cell repertoires in COVID-19 (TCRdb year 2020). As for the study more broadly: Samples covering the acute and convalescent phases of COVID-19 were provided by collaborators in the United States, Italy and Spain. The material from the prospective study consisted of cDNA or gDNA derived from T cells, B-cell-depleted T cells, or PBMCs. Subjects who had been exposed to COVID-19, were actively infected with it, or had recovered from it provided the deeply sampled blood TCRbeta repertoires that made up the dataset. The repertoires were released in a freely available public database intended as a resource for research on the immune response to SARS-CoV-2. Samples came from the ongoing ImmuneRACE study (first 160 participants) plus 1,254 subjects from 6 global collaborators. Sample metadata almost always included a de-identified subject ID, COVID-19 status, age in years and sex. Where HLA class I and class II types were available, the types were taken from metadata supplied by the sample provider, not from assay-based typing. Overall results and qualifications from the work: The amount of clinical and demographic metadata varied by source and participant and was provided uncurated.

Collaborating institutions collected whole blood in K2EDTA tubes following their own protocols. Collaborator samples were shipped for TCRbeta analysis as frozen whole blood, isolated PBMCs, or DNA extracted from either sample type. This receptor was taken from a woman of 80 years or more with acute or convalescent COVID-19. The rearranged chain carries TRBV7-2 and TRBJ2-7, and 9 junctional nucleotides match TRBD2. Material: peripheral blood. The sequenced DNA is TGTGCCAGCAGCTTATTGGGCGGGGGGGCTGGCGAGCAGTACTTC. The resulting protein is CASSLLGGGAGEQYF.